These 23 T cell receptor beta chains were sequenced from one sample in a study of T-cell memory formation after mild COVID-19. TCRdb fed the 5' RACE reads into MiXCR, producing one record per CDR3 protein. The repertoire holds under 350,000 distinct CDR3 sequences, 15% to 20% seen once, with roughly 25% in the top ten. Sequencing was performed on PBMCs or a T cell subset sorted from them (not recorded which). The receptors were sampled from a man aged 18 to 29 who had mild COVID-19 (a few samples of this study predate the infection). Cell type and time point are not known.

V usage is TRBV2 and J usage is TRBJ2-1, with 9 bases fitting TRBD2. Germline V gene sequence: CDR1 SNHLY, CDR2 FYNNEI. The CDR3 sequence is 16 residues long. With V trimmed by 7 bases and J by 9 bases, 16 bases remained unmatched. CDR3: CASTGRGGASSSEQFF. The DNA of the CDR3 is TGTGCCAGCACCGGCCGCGGGGGGGCATCAAGTAGTGAGCAGTTCTTC.

The V gene is TRBV11-1, the J gene TRBJ2-1, with 10 bases lining up with TRBD1. CDR1 is SGHAT and CDR2 is FQDESV in the germline V gene (reference sequence). V lost 2 bases, J lost 8 bases, and 3 bases stayed unmatched. The CDR3 length is 14 residues. The CDR3, as DNA: TGTGCCAGCAGCTTAAAAGGGACAGGGGATGAGCAGTTCTTC. Protein product: CASSLKGTGDEQFF.

This clonotype has a handful of counts. The genes are TRBV4-3 and TRBJ2-5; no clear D. CDR1 is LGHNA and CDR2 is YSLEER in the germline V gene. The V and J ends lost 0 bases and 5 bases respectively, with 13 bases between them. The CDR3 has 15 residues. This chain's CDR3 is CASSQDNILGETQYF. The CDR3 nucleotides read TGCGCCAGCAGCCAAGATAACATCCTCGGGGAGACCCAGTACTTC.

J is TRBJ2-5 and V is TRBV6-5; weak D call: TRBD1 (6 bases). With 5 bases removed from V and 5 bases from J, the gap between germline ends came to 15 bases. Germline V gene data show CDR1 as MNHEY and CDR2 as SVGAGI. The CDR3 sequence is 14 residues long. CDR3 in amino acids: CASSPGTRGETQYF. CDR3 in DNA: TGTGCCAGCAGTCCCGGGACAAGAGGGGAGACCCAGTACTTC.

The sample holds a few counts of this clonotype. V is TRBV7-3 and J is TRBJ1-1; D perhaps matches TRBD1 (6 bases). The V gene lost 7 bases and the J gene lost 4 bases, with 13 bases spanning the gap. CDR3 length: 13 amino acids. The germline V gene encodes CDR1 SGHTA and CDR2 FQGTGA. CDR3 amino acids: CASNKGGGTEAFF. CDR3 bases: TGTGCCAGCAATAAGGGGGGCGGCACTGAAGCTTTCTTT.

This clonotype was picked up many times. V is TRBV12-3 or TRBV12-4 and J is TRBJ1-1, with D unresolved. CDR3 length equals 13 residues. V lost 3 bases to trimming and J lost 1 base, with 6 bases between them. The CDR3 DNA sequence: TGTGCCAGCAGTTTTTCATCGAACACTGAAGCTTTCTTT. It is translated as CASSFSSNTEAFF.

This clonotype was recorded a few times. This rearrangement joins TRBV5-6 to TRBJ2-4, with D tentatively TRBD1 or TRBD2 (7 bases each). Germline V gene lookup returns CDR1 SGHDT and CDR2 YYEEEE. This CDR3 comprises 13 residues. The V end was cut by 4 bases, the J end by 13 bases, with 18 bases between. The CDR3 bases are TGTGCCAGCAGCCCTTACAGGGGAGGGGGACAGTACTTC. Protein sequence: CASSPYRGGGQYF.

The J gene is TRBJ1-2, the V gene TRBV20-1, with D possibly TRBD1 on 5 matching bases. The germline V and J ends were trimmed by 0 bases and 4 bases, with 9 bases remaining between them. The CDR3 sequence is 13 residues long. Germline values: CDR1 DFQATT, CDR2 SNEGSKA (reference sequence). The CDR3 here is CSARDTGSYGYTF. The CDR3 coding sequence is TGCAGTGCTAGAGATACAGGCTCCTATGGCTACACCTTC.

This clonotype was seen a few times. The chain uses TRBV2 and TRBJ2-5, with a possible D match to TRBD2 (6 bases). CDR1 and CDR2 from the germline V gene are SNHLY and FYNNEI. The CDR3 extends over 15 amino acids. V was cut by 5 bases and J by 1 base, with 14 bases left in between. CDR3 in DNA: TGTGCCAGCAGTAGCGTAGTCGGGAGCCAAGAGACCCAGTACTTC. It yields the protein CASSSVVGSQETQYF.

The gene calls are TRBV6-5 and TRBJ2-7; TRBD2 might be the D (5 bases). The CDR3 contains 11 residues. Trimming shortened V by 6 bases and J by 5 bases, and 8 bases separated the two germline ends. The germline gives CDR1 MNHEY, CDR2 SVGAGI. CDR3 in amino acids: CASRRGNEQYV. Here the CDR3 DNA reads TGTGCCAGCAGAAGAGGGAACGAGCAGTACGTC.

This chain uses TRBV11-1 with TRBJ2-7, with 9 bases aligning to TRBD2. The germline V gene encodes CDR1 SGHAT and CDR2 FQDESV (reference sequence). The CDR3 sequence is 16 residues long. V lost 5 bases to trimming and J lost 2 bases; unmatched junction nucleotides: 10. CDR3: CASSPHSGGTPYEQYF. DNA of the CDR3: TGTGCCAGCAGCCCACATAGCGGGGGCACCCCCTACGAGCAGTACTTC. Looking up the rest from reference TRBV11-1 and TRBJ2-7 gives the full variable domain: EAEVAQSPRYKITEKSQAVAFWCDPISGHATLYWYRQILGQGPELLVQFQDESVVDDSQLPKDRFSAERLKGVDSTLKIQPAELGDSAMYLCASSPHSGGTPYEQYFGPGTRLTVT.

This chain joins TRBV2 and TRBJ2-7; TRBD2 matches 7 bases. The length of the CDR3 is 14 residues. Trimming removed 2 bases from V and 3 bases from J; junction bases left unmatched: 4. The germline CDR1 and CDR2 sequences are SNHLY and FYNNEI. CDR3 loop: CASSESERGYEQYV. As DNA, the CDR3 is TGTGCCAGCAGTGAATCAGAGCGGGGCTACGAGCAGTACGTC.

Ten or more counts support this clonotype. The V gene is TRBV7-6, the J gene TRBJ2-7; unclear D gene. Trimming stripped 5 bases from V and 2 bases from J, with 10 bases between. This CDR3 is built from 13 residues. The germline CDR1 and CDR2 sequences are SGHVS and FNYEAQ. The chain's CDR3 is CASSPTEAYEQYV. The DNA for the CDR3 is TGTGCCAGCAGCCCCACCGAAGCCTACGAGCAGTACGTC.

This clonotype was found many times. The V call is TRBV11-2, the J call TRBJ2-5, with D possibly being TRBD2 (6 bases). The CDR3 has 13 residues. Germline CDR1 SGHAT, CDR2 FQNNGV. V dropped 6 bases and J dropped 0 bases, with 8 bases sitting between them. Here the CDR3 reads CASRDYYQETQYF. The CDR3 nucleotides read TGTGCCAGCAGGGACTACTACCAAGAGACCCAGTACTTC. Full variable domain (missing parts from reference TRBV11-2 and TRBJ2-5): EAGVAQSPRYKIIEKRQSVAFWCNPISGHATLYWYQQILGQGPKLLIQFQNNGVVDDSQLPKDRFSAERLKGVDSTLKIQPAKLEDSAVYLCASRDYYQETQYFGPGTRLLVL.

The J gene is TRBJ1-1, the V gene TRBV6-2 or TRBV6-3; no clear D gene. Looked up from germline, CDR1 is MNHEY and CDR2 is SVGEGT. This CDR3 is built from 14 residues. Trimming took 2 bases from V and 1 from J, leaving 8 bases between them. CDR3: CASSYVTPNTEAFF. The CDR3 nucleotides are TGTGCCAGCAGTTACGTGACACCGAACACTGAAGCTTTCTTT.

The chain uses TRBV20-1 and TRBJ1-2; D is perhaps TRBD1 (6 bases). The CDR3 totals 15 residues. Germline-derived CDR1 and CDR2 are DFQATT and SNEGSKA (reference sequence). Trimming took off 3 bases at V and 3 bases at J, with 17 bases between the two ends. The CDR3 DNA reads as TGCAGTGCTAGCAGGGGACCACGGGAGTACTATGGCTACACCTTC. Protein: CSASRGPREYYGYTF.

The table lists this clonotype with a few counts. The chain couples TRBV10-2 to TRBJ2-5; tentatively, D is TRBD1 (7 bases). CDR1 and CDR2 (germline): WSHSY, SAAADI. This CDR3 is built from 15 residues. Trimming pared 0 bases from V and 3 bases from J, leaving 11 bases between. CDR3 in DNA: TGCGCCAGCAGTGAGTCAGGAGGGGGCAAAGAGACCCAGTACTTC. It specifies CASSESGGGKETQYF.

In its sample, this clonotype was seen a few times. This chain links TRBV29-1 with TRBJ2-7; weak D call: TRBD2 (7 bases). The CDR3 sequence is 13 residues long. V lost 4 bases and J 0 bases, leaving 10 bases between the germline ends. Looked up from germline, CDR1 is SQVTM and CDR2 is ANQGSEA. The CDR3 DNA follows: TGCAGCGTTGTCCGGGGGGCCTCCTACGAGCAGTACTTC. Its translation is CSVVRGASYEQYF.

The rearrangement joins TRBV6-5 to TRBJ2-3; D call uncertain. Germline V gives CDR1 MNHEY, CDR2 SVGAGI. Trimming left V 6 bases short and J 0 bases short, with 10 bases between. CDR3 length: 14 residues. This CDR3 reads CASSRSASTDTQYF. The CDR3 nucleotides are TGTGCCAGCAGCCGCAGTGCTAGCACAGATACGCAGTATTTT.

The rearrangement links TRBV2 to TRBJ2-3; tentatively, D is TRBD1 or TRBD2 (6 bases each). Trimming pared 4 bases from V and 0 bases from J, leaving 14 bases between. CDR3 length: 16 residues. The germline V gene has CDR1 SNHLY and CDR2 FYNNEI. Written as DNA, the CDR3 is TGTGCCAGCAGTGGGGGGGCAAGCCTGAGCACAGATACGCAGTATTTT. The encoded protein is CASSGGASLSTDTQYF.

This clonotype was found many times. This chain connects TRBV29-1 to TRBJ2-2; D not certain. The CDR3 is 14 amino acids. V was clipped by 6 bases and J by 0 bases, with 11 bases between them. Germline CDR1 is SQVTM and CDR2 is ANQGSEA. This CDR3 is CSVGTLANTGELFF. For the CDR3, the DNA is TGCAGCGTCGGAACGCTAGCGAACACCGGGGAGCTGTTTTTT.

V and J are TRBV29-1 and TRBJ2-3; D might be TRBD1 (6 bases). Trimming cost V 3 bases and J 0 bases, with 13 bases left between them. Germline V lookup: CDR1 SQVTM, CDR2 ANQGSEA. The CDR3 consists of 15 residues. The CDR3 DNA reads as TGCAGCGTTGAGGGACACCAGGGGAGCACAGATACGCAGTATTTT. Amino acids: CSVEGHQGSTDTQYF.

The chain links TRBV28 to TRBJ2-2; D is perhaps TRBD2 (5 bases). The CDR3 is 15 amino acids. CDR1 is MDHEN and CDR2 is SYDVKM in the germline V gene. V shed 5 bases and J shed 0 bases, with 10 bases lying between them. The CDR3 coding sequence is TGTGCCAGCAGTAGGACTGGCGCGAACACCGGGGAGCTGTTTTTT. It translates to CASSRTGANTGELFF.